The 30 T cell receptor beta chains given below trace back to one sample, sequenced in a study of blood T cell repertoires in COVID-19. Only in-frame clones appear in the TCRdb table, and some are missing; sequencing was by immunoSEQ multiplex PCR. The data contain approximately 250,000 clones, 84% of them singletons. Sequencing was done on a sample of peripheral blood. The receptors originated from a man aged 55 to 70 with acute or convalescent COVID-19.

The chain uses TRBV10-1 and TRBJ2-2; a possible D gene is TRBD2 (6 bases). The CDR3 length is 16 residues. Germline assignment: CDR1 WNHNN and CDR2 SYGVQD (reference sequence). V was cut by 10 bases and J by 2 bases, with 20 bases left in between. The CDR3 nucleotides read TGCGCCACACCTGGTATTCGCGGGAACAACACCGGGGAGCTGTTTTTT. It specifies CATPGIRGNNTGELFF.

CDR3 sequence reads: CSVELVLGVAGGETQYF. DNA of the CDR3: TGCAGCGTTGAGCTCGTCCTGGGGGTTGCCGGGGGAGAGACCCAGTACTTC. The rearrangement links TRBV29-1 to TRBJ2-5, with D perhaps matching TRBD2 (6 bases). Germline assignment: CDR1 SQVTM and CDR2 ANQGSEA. This CDR3 comprises 17 residues. Trimming took off 3 bases at V and 4 bases at J, with 24 bases between the two ends.

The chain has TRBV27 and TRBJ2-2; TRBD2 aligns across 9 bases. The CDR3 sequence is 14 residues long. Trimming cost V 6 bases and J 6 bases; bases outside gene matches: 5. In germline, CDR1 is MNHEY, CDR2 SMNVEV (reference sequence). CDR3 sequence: CASRAGGGAGELFF. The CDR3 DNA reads TGTGCCAGCAGGGCGGGAGGGGGTGCCGGGGAGCTGTTTTTT.

CDR3 nucleotide sequence: TGTGCCAGCAGTTTACTAGCCACGACTTACGAGCAGTACTTC. Translated: CASSLLATTYEQYF. The V and J genes are TRBV28 and TRBJ2-7, with TRBD2 as a possible D gene (5 bases). With 2 bases removed from V and 4 bases from J, the gap between germline ends came to 12 bases. This CDR3 spans 14 amino acids. Germline values: CDR1 MDHEN, CDR2 SYDVKM.

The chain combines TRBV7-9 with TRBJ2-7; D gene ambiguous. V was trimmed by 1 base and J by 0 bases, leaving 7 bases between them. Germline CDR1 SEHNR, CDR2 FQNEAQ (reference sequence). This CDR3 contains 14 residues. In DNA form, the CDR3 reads TGTGCCAGCAGCTTAGTGGGCTCCTCCTACGAGCAGTACTTC. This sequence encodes CASSLVGSSYEQYF.

CDR3 protein: CATSDLQAGELFF. The CDR3 DNA is TGTGCCACCAGTGATTTGCAGGCCGGGGAGCTGTTTTTT. This chain links TRBV24-1 with TRBJ2-2; D unclear. Per the germline V gene, CDR1 is KGHDR and CDR2 is SFDVKD. The CDR3 extends over 13 amino acids. V gave up 0 bases and J gave up 6 bases, with 4 bases separating them.

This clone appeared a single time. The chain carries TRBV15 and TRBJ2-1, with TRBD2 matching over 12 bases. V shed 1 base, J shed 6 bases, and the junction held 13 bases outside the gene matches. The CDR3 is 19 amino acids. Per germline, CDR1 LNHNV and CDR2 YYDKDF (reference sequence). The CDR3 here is CATSRVGGLAGIGGNEQFF. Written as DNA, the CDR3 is TGTGCCACCAGCAGAGTGGGAGGACTAGCGGGAATCGGGGGCAATGAGCAGTTCTTC.

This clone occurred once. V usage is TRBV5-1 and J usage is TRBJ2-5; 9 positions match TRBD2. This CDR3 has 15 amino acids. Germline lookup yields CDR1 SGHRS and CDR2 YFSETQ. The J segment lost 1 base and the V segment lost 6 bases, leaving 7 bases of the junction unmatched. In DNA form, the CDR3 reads TGCGCCAGCAACATAGCGGGAGCGGTCCAAGAGACCCAGTACTTC. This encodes CASNIAGAVQETQYF.

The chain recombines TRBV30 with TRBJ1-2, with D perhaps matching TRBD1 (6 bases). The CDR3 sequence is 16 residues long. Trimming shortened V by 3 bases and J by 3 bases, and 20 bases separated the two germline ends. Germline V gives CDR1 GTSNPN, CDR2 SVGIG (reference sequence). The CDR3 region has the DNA TGTGCCTGGAGGGGGTTTCGGGGACATCAGTACTATGGCTACACCTTC. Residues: CAWRGFRGHQYYGYTF.

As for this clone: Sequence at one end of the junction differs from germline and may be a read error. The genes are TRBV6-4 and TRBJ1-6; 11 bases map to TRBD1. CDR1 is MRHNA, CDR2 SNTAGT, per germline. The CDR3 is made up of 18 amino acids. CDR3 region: CASREWTGGPRGNSPLHF. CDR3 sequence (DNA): TGTGCCAGCCGTGAGTGGACAGGGGGCCCCAGGGGGAATTCACCCCTCCACTTT.

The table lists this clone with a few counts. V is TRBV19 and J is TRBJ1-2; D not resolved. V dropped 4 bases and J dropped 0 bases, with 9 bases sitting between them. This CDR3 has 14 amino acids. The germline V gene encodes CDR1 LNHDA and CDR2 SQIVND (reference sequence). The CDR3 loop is CASSSGDANYGYTF. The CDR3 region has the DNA TGTGCCAGTAGTAGCGGCGACGCTAACTATGGCTACACCTTC. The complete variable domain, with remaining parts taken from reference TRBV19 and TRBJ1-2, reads DGGITQSPKYLFRKEGQNVTLSCEQNLNHDAMYWYRQDPGQGLRLIYYSQIVNDFQKGDIAEGYSVSREKKESFPLTVTSAQKNPTAFYLCASSSGDANYGYTFGSGTRLTVV.

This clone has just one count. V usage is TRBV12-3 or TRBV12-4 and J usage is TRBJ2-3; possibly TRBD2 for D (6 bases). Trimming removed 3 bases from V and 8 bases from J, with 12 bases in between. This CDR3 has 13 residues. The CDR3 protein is CASSFQTSATQYF. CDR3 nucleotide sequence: TGTGCCAGCAGTTTTCAGACTAGTGCTACGCAGTATTTT.

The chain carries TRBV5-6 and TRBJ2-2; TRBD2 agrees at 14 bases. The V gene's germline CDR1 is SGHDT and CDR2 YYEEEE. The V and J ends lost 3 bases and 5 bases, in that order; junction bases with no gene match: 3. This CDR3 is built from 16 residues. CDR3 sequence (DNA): TGTGCCAGCAGCTCGGGACTAGCGGGAGATACCGGGGAGCTGTTTTTT. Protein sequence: CASSSGLAGDTGELFF.

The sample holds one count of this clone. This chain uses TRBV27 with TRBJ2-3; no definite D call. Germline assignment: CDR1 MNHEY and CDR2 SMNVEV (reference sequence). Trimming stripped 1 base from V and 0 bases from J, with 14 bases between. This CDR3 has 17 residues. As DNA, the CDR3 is TGTGCCAGCAGTTTATTAGGCTACTATGCTAGCACAGATACGCAGTATTTT. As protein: CASSLLGYYASTDTQYF.

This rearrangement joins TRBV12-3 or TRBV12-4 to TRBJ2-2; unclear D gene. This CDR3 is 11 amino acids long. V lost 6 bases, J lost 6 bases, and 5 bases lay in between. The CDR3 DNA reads TGTGCCAGCAGACTGGCCGGGGAGCTGTTTTTT. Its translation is CASRLAGELFF.

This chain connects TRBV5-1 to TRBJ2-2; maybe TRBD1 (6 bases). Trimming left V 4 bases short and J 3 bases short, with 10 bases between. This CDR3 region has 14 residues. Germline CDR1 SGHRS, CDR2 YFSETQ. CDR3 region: CASSKDSYTGELFF. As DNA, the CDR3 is TGCGCCAGCAGCAAGGACAGCTACACCGGGGAGCTGTTTTTT. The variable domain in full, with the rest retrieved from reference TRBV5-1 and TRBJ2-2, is KAGVTQTPRYLIKTRGQQVTLSCSPISGHRSVSWYQQTPGQGLQFLFEYFSETQRNKGNFPGRFSGRQFSNSRSEMNVSTLELGDSALYLCASSKDSYTGELFFGEGSRLTVL.

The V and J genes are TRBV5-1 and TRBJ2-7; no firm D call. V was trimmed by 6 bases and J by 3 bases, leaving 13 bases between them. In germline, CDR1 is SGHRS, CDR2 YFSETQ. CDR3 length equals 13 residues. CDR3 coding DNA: TGCGCCAGCAAAGCGTCAACTAACTACGAGCAGTACTTC. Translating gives CASKASTNYEQYF. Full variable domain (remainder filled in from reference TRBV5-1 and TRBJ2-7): KAGVTQTPRYLIKTRGQQVTLSCSPISGHRSVSWYQQTPGQGLQFLFEYFSETQRNKGNFPGRFSGRQFSNSRSEMNVSTLELGDSALYLCASKASTNYEQYFGPGTRLTVT.

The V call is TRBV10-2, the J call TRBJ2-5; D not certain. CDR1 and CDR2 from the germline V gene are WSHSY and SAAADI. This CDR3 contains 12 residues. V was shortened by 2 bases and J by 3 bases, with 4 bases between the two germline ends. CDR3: CASSEAKETQYF. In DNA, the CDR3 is TGCGCCAGCAGTGAGGCTAAAGAGACCCAGTACTTC.

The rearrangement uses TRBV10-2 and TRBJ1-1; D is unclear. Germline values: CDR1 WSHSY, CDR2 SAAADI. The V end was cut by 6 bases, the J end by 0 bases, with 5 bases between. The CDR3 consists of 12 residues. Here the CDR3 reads CASSHMNTEAFF. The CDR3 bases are TGCGCCAGCAGCCACATGAACACTGAAGCTTTCTTT.

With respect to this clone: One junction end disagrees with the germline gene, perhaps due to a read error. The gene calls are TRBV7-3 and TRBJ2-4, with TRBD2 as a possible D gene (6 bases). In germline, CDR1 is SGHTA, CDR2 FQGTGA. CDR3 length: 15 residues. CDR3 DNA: TGTGCCAGCAGCTTATTCACACTAGCCAAAAACATTCAGTATTTC. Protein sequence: CASSLFTLAKNIQYF.

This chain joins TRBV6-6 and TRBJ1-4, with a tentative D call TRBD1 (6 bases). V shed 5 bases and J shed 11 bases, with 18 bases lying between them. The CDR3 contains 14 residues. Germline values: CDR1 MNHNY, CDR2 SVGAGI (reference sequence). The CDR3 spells CASSQQGQLTKLFF. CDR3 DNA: TGTGCCAGCAGTCAACAGGGCCAATTGACCAAACTGTTTTTT.

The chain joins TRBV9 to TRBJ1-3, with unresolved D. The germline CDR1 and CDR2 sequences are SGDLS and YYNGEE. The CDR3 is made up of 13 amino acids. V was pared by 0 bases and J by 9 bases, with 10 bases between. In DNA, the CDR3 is TGTGCCAGCAGCGTAGTAGTCTCAAGCACCATATATTTT. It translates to CASSVVVSSTIYF.

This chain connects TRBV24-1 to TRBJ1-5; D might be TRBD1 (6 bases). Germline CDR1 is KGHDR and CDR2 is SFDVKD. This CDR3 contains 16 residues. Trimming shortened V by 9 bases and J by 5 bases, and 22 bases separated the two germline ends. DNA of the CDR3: TGTGCCACCTCTACCCCCGAAACAGGGTACCATCAGCCCCAGCATTTT. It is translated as CATSTPETGYHQPQHF.

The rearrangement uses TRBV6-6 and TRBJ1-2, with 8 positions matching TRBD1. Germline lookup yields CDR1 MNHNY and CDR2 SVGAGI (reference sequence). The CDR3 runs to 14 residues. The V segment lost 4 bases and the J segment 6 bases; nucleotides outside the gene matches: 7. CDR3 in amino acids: CASSFPGGGDGYTF. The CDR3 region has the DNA TGTGCCAGCAGTTTCCCAGGGGGCGGTGATGGCTACACCTTC.

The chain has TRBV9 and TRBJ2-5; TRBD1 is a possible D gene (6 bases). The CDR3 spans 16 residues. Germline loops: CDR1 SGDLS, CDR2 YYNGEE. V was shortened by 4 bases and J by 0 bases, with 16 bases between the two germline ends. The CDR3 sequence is CASSSRDKGNQETQYF. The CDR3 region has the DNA TGTGCCAGCAGCTCTCGGGACAAGGGGAACCAAGAGACCCAGTACTTC.

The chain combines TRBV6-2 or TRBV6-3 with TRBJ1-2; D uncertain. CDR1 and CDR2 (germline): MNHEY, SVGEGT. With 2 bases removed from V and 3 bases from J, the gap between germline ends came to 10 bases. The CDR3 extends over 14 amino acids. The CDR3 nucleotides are TGTGCCAGCAGTTACGAGGGCTACCACTATGGCTACACCTTC. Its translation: CASSYEGYHYGYTF.

The CDR3 sequence is CASSLRWQGMYSYNSPLHF. In DNA form, the CDR3 reads TGTGCCAGCAGTTTAAGGTGGCAGGGGATGTACTCCTATAATTCACCCCTCCACTTT. V usage is TRBV27 and J usage is TRBJ1-6; D perhaps matches TRBD1 (6 bases). This CDR3 has 19 amino acids. Germline CDR1 MNHEY, CDR2 SMNVEV (reference sequence). The V gene lost 2 bases and the J gene lost 0 bases, with 17 bases spanning the gap.

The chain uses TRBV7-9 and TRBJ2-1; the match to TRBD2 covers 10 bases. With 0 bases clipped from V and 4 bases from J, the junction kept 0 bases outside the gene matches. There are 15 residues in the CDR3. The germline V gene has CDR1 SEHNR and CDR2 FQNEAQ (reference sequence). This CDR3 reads CASSLASGRYNEQFF. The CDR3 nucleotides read TGTGCCAGCAGCTTAGCTAGCGGGAGGTACAATGAGCAGTTCTTC.

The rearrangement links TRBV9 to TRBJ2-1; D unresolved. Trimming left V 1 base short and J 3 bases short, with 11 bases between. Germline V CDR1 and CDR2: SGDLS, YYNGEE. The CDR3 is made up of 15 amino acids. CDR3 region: CASSVYNGDYNEQFF. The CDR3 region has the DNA TGTGCCAGCAGCGTATATAACGGAGACTACAATGAGCAGTTCTTC.

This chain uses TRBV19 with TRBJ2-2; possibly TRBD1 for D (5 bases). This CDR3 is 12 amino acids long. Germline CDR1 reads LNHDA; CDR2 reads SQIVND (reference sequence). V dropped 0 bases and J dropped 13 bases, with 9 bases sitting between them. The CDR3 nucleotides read TGTGCCAGTAGTATAGACAGGGATAGGCTGTTTTTT. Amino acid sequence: CASSIDRDRLFF. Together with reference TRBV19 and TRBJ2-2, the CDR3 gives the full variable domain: DGGITQSPKYLFRKEGQNVTLSCEQNLNHDAMYWYRQDPGQGLRLIYYSQIVNDFQKGDIAEGYSVSREKKESFPLTVTSAQKNPTAFYLCASSIDRDRLFFGEGSRLTVL.